The 4 T cell receptor beta chains listed next were all sequenced from one sample in a study of T cell repertoires in cytomegalovirus infection. Each CDR3 protein gets one entry after TCRdb re-called the reads with MiXCR. Here the sample spans 200,000 to 300,000 distinct CDR3 sequences, 8% to 9.5% being singletons. Sequenced input: PBMCs. Receptors originate from a human donor in good health (CMV status not recorded). Some clones in this sample may be carry-over from other donors' samples.

Ten or more counts support this clonotype. V gene TRBV20-1 combines with J gene TRBJ2-7; 8 nucleotides agree with TRBD1. With 6 bases clipped from V and 2 bases from J, the junction kept 3 bases outside the gene matches. This CDR3 region has 12 residues. Looked up from germline, CDR1 is DFQATT and CDR2 is SNEGSKA (reference sequence). The CDR3, as DNA: TGCAGTGCAAAACAGGGGGCCTACGAGCAGTACTTC. It is translated as CSAKQGAYEQYF.

This clonotype was recorded many times. The J gene is TRBJ2-2, the V gene TRBV5-5; D is possibly TRBD1 (5 bases). Per germline, CDR1 SGHKS and CDR2 YYEKEE (reference sequence). This CDR3 is 16 amino acids long. Trimming shortened V by 2 bases and J by 2 bases, and 13 bases separated the two germline ends. CDR3: CASSLQEILNTGELFF. In DNA form, the CDR3 reads TGTGCCAGCAGCTTACAGGAGATCCTAAACACCGGGGAGCTGTTTTTT.

This clonotype was observed a few times. The chain employs TRBV12-3 or TRBV12-4 and TRBJ2-2, with D perhaps TRBD1 or TRBD2 (5 bases each). There are 15 residues in the CDR3. V was clipped by 2 bases and J by 14 bases, with 21 bases between them. The CDR3 here is CASSLLPMRGRVLFF. CDR3 DNA sequence: TGTGCCAGCAGTTTACTTCCGATGAGGGGTCGGGTTCTGTTTTTT.

The sample holds many counts of this clonotype. V usage is TRBV7-9 and J usage is TRBJ2-7, with a possible D match to TRBD2 (6 bases). Deletions cut 4 bases from V and 3 bases from J, with 13 bases between. This CDR3 comprises 14 residues. Germline CDR1 SEHNR, CDR2 FQNEAQ (reference sequence). This CDR3 is CASSSWGLNYEQYF. CDR3 sequence (DNA): TGTGCCAGCAGCTCCTGGGGACTGAACTACGAGCAGTACTTC.